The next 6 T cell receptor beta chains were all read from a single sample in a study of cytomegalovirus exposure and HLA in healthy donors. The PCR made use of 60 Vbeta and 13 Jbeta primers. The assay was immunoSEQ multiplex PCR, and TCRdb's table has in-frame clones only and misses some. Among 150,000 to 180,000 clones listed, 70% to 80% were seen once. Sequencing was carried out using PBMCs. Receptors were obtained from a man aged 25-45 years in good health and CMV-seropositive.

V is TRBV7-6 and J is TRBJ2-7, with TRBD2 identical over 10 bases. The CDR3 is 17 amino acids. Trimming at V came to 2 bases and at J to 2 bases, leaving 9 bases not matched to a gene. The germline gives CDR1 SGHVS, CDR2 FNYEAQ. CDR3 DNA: TGTGCCAGCAGCTTATCGGCTAGCGGGAGAGGCGCCTACGAGCAGTACTTC. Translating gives CASSLSASGRGAYEQYF.

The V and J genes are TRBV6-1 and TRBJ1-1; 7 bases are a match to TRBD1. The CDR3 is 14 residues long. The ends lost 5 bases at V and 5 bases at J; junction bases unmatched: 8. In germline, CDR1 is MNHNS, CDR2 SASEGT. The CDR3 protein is CASSLTGATTEAFF. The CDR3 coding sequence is TGTGCCAGCAGTCTAACAGGGGCTACGACTGAAGCTTTCTTT.

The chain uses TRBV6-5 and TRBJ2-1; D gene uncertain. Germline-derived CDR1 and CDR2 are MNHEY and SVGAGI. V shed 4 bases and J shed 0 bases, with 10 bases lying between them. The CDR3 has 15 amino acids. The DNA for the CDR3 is TGTGCCAGCAGTTTATTGAGGAGCTCCTACAATGAGCAGTTCTTC. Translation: CASSLLRSSYNEQFF.

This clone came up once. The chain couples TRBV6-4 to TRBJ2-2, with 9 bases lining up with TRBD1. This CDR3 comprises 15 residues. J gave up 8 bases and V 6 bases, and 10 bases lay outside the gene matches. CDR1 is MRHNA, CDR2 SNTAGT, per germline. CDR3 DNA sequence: TGTGCCAGCAGCCCACAAGGGACAGGGTCTGGGGAGCTGTTTTTT. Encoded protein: CASSPQGTGSGELFF.

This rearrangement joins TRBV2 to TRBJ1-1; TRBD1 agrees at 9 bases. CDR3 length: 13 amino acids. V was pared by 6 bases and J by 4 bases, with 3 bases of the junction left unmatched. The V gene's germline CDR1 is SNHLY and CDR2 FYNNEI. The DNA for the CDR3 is TGTGCCAGCAGACTACAGGGGGCCACTGAAGCTTTCTTT. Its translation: CASRLQGATEAFF.

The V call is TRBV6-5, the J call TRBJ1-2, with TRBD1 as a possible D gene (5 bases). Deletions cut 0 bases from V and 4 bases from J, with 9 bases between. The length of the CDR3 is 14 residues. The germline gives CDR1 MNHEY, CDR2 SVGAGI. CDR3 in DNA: TGTGCCAGCAGTTACTCATCGGGGGGCTATGGCTACACCTTC. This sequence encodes CASSYSSGGYGYTF.